Following are 27 T cell receptor beta chains from one sample sequenced in a study of blood T cell repertoires in COVID-19. Clones were read by immunoSEQ multiplex PCR, and TCRdb kept only the in-frame ones, dropping some. The repertoire holds about 46,000 clones, with about 86% as singletons. Sequencing used peripheral blood. The receptors derive from a man between 60 and 75 years old with acute or convalescent COVID-19.

The rearrangement uses TRBV10-3 and TRBJ1-5; D unclear. In germline, CDR1 is ENHRY, CDR2 SYGVKD. The V end lost 8 bases, the J end lost 5 bases, and 13 bases lay between the germline ends. The CDR3 spans 13 residues. The CDR3 loop reads CAIGSRGDQPQHF. CDR3 nucleotides: TGTGCCATCGGGTCGCGGGGTGATCAGCCCCAGCATTTT.

This chain connects TRBV19 to TRBJ2-7; TRBD2 aligns across 8 bases. CDR1 LNHDA and CDR2 SQIVND come from the germline V gene (reference sequence). CDR3 length equals 16 residues. J gave up 4 bases and V 5 bases, and 13 bases lay outside the gene matches. CDR3 amino acids: CASSAPGGAMVYEQYF. CDR3 nucleotides: TGTGCCAGTAGTGCGCCGGGGGGGGCAATGGTATACGAGCAGTACTTC. The full variable domain, its missing parts supplied by reference TRBV19 and TRBJ2-7, is DGGITQSPKYLFRKEGQNVTLSCEQNLNHDAMYWYRQDPGQGLRLIYYSQIVNDFQKGDIAEGYSVSREKKESFPLTVTSAQKNPTAFYLCASSAPGGAMVYEQYFGPGTRLTVT.

This clone was picked up a small number of times. The chain employs TRBV28 and TRBJ2-1, with D uncertain. The V gene's germline CDR1 is MDHEN and CDR2 SYDVKM. The V end lost 2 bases, the J end lost 0 bases, and 8 bases lay between the germline ends. CDR3 length: 15 residues. The CDR3 DNA follows: TGTGCCAGCAGTTTAGGGCTACCCTCCTACAATGAGCAGTTCTTC. This codes for CASSLGLPSYNEQFF.

V gene TRBV5-1 combines with J gene TRBJ2-7, with no clear D. The CDR3 has 12 amino acids. V lost 2 bases, J lost 2 bases, and 5 bases lay in between. Germline V gene lookup returns CDR1 SGHRS and CDR2 YFSETQ. The CDR3 spells CASSFGAYEQYF. CDR3 coding DNA: TGCGCCAGCAGCTTTGGAGCCTACGAGCAGTACTTC.

The V call is TRBV6-5, the J call TRBJ2-5; perhaps TRBD2 as D (6 bases). This CDR3 has 13 residues. The ends were cut back, 6 bases at V and 3 bases at J, with 11 bases in the middle. CDR1 and CDR2 (germline): MNHEY, SVGAGI. In nucleotides, the CDR3 is TGTGCCAGCAGCCGGGGCGGGAAAGAGACCCAGTACTTC. It codes for CASSRGGKETQYF.

This clone was counted between two and nine times. V is TRBV6-1 and J is TRBJ1-2, with 10 nucleotides matching TRBD1. V trimming: 3 bases; J trimming: 3 bases; junction bases outside the gene matches: 4. CDR1 is MNHNS and CDR2 is SASEGT in the germline V gene. The CDR3 is made up of 15 amino acids. The CDR3 loop reads CASSESGQGYYGYTF. CDR3 DNA sequence: TGTGCCAGCAGTGAGTCGGGACAGGGGTACTATGGCTACACCTTC.

This chain connects TRBV5-1 to TRBJ2-7, with D maybe TRBD1 (5 bases). Trimming took off 0 bases at V and 7 bases at J, with 8 bases between the two ends. The CDR3 covers 12 residues. Germline lookup yields CDR1 SGHRS and CDR2 YFSETQ. The CDR3 here is CASSLAGMEQYF. The CDR3 region has the DNA TGCGCCAGCAGCTTGGCAGGGATGGAGCAGTACTTC.

This chain links TRBV5-4 with TRBJ1-1, with D maybe TRBD1 (6 bases). In germline, CDR1 is SGHNT, CDR2 YYREEE (reference sequence). CDR3 length: 13 amino acids. V lost 2 bases and J 7 bases, leaving 12 bases between the germline ends. The chain's CDR3 is CASSFPGQREAFF. The CDR3 DNA sequence: TGTGCCAGCAGCTTCCCAGGACAGCGTGAAGCTTTCTTT.

The V call is TRBV7-9, the J call TRBJ1-1; 7 bases map to TRBD1. Germline V gives CDR1 SEHNR, CDR2 FQNEAQ (reference sequence). Losses at the gene ends were 5 bases for V and 5 bases for J; bases not matched to a gene: 11. The CDR3 totals 15 residues. This CDR3 is CASSALEGAYTEAFF. CDR3 DNA sequence: TGTGCCAGCAGCGCCCTGGAGGGGGCGTATACTGAAGCTTTCTTT. The full variable domain, its missing parts supplied by reference TRBV7-9 and TRBJ1-1, is DTGVSQNPRHKITKRGQNVTFRCDPISEHNRLYWYRQTLGQGPEFLTYFQNEAQLEKSRLLSDRFSAERPKGSFSTLEIQRTEQGDSAMYLCASSALEGAYTEAFFGQGTRLTVV.

The rearrangement uses TRBV7-9 and TRBJ1-5, with D possibly TRBD1 on 5 matching bases. Trimming took off 1 base at V and 3 bases at J, with 10 bases between the two ends. This CDR3 contains 15 residues. Germline V lookup: CDR1 SEHNR, CDR2 FQNEAQ (reference sequence). CDR3 sequence: CASSLGTSNNQPQHF. The CDR3 DNA follows: TGTGCCAGCAGCTTAGGGACATCCAACAATCAGCCCCAGCATTTT.

V is TRBV19 and J is TRBJ2-2, with 10 bases aligning to TRBD1. The CDR3 is 15 amino acids. Unmatched junction bases numbered 2, after V lost 1 base and J lost 6 bases. Germline V gene lookup returns CDR1 LNHDA and CDR2 SQIVND (reference sequence). CDR3 protein: CASSIGTGGPGELFF. The CDR3 nucleotides are TGTGCCAGTAGTATAGGGACAGGGGGACCCGGGGAGCTGTTTTTT.

The chain combines TRBV4-1 with TRBJ2-1; 8 nucleotides agree with TRBD2. This CDR3 comprises 14 residues. V lost 4 bases, J lost 6 bases, and 5 bases stayed unmatched. From germline, CDR1 is MGHRA and CDR2 YSYEKL. The CDR3 coding sequence is TGCGCCAGCAGCCTTGGACTAGCAACCAATGAGCAGTTCTTC. Residues: CASSLGLATNEQFF.

In DNA, the CDR3 is TGTGCCAGCGCGGGATACTACGAGCAGTACTTC. It yields the protein CASAGYYEQYF. The V and J genes are TRBV6-6 and TRBJ2-7, with D tentatively TRBD2 (6 bases). Trimming stripped 8 bases from V and 3 bases from J, with 8 bases between. The CDR3 sequence is 11 residues long. Germline loops: CDR1 MNHNY, CDR2 SVGAGI (reference sequence).

CDR3 protein: CASSLSRGDTQYF. Here the CDR3 DNA reads TGCGCCAGCAGCTTAAGCCGGGGAGATACGCAGTATTTT. The chain employs TRBV5-1 and TRBJ2-3; TRBD2 is a possible D gene (5 bases). The CDR3 is made up of 13 amino acids. Per the germline V gene, CDR1 is SGHRS and CDR2 is YFSETQ. V dropped 2 bases and J dropped 5 bases, with 9 bases sitting between them.

The V call is TRBV5-1, the J call TRBJ1-1; 7 bases fit TRBD1. The junction had 9 bases not matched to a gene; V was cut back by 0 bases and J by 10 bases. The CDR3 is 14 amino acids. Germline-derived CDR1 and CDR2 are SGHRS and YFSETQ. This CDR3 is CASSLEIGGERAFF. The CDR3 DNA reads as TGCGCCAGCAGCTTGGAAATAGGGGGCGAGAGAGCTTTCTTT.

The chain recombines TRBV15 with TRBJ2-5; a possible D gene is TRBD1 (6 bases). The CDR3 has 15 residues. The germline V gene has CDR1 LNHNV and CDR2 YYDKDF (reference sequence). Trimming left V 2 bases short and J 4 bases short, with 14 bases between. CDR3 sequence (DNA): TGTGCCACCAGCAGACGACAGGACCTTTTAGAGACCCAGTACTTC. It yields the protein CATSRRQDLLETQYF.

CDR3 region: CAISILPGQGNNEQFF. The CDR3, as DNA: TGTGCCATCAGCATATTACCGGGACAGGGAAACAATGAGCAGTTCTTC. The rearrangement joins TRBV10-3 to TRBJ2-1, with TRBD1 identical over 9 bases. This CDR3 has 16 amino acids. V was pared by 6 bases and J by 5 bases, with 11 bases of the junction left unmatched. Germline CDR1 is ENHRY and CDR2 is SYGVKD.

This chain connects TRBV3-1 (or the pseudogene TRBV3-2) to TRBJ2-7; 12 bases match TRBD1. The CDR3 loop spans 14 amino acids. Germline CDR1 is LGHDT and CDR2 is YNNKEL (reference sequence). V was pared by 5 bases and J by 3 bases, with 2 bases of the junction left unmatched. The CDR3 coding sequence is TGTGCCAGCAGCGGGACAGGGGGCGTCTACGAGCAGTACTTC. Amino acids: CASSGTGGVYEQYF.

The chain is built from TRBV5-1 and TRBJ2-7, with 8 positions matching TRBD1. Germline V gene sequence: CDR1 SGHRS, CDR2 YFSETQ. The CDR3 runs 15 residues. The V segment lost 5 bases and the J segment 3 bases; nucleotides outside the gene matches: 10. CDR3 sequence: CASSLGARGLYEQYF. The CDR3 nucleotides read TGCGCCAGCAGTCTGGGGGCCAGGGGGCTCTACGAGCAGTACTTC.

The V call is TRBV2, the J call TRBJ2-5; 7 nucleotides line up with TRBD2. The CDR3 sequence is 16 residues long. The germline V gene has CDR1 SNHLY and CDR2 FYNNEI. Unmatched junction bases numbered 7, after V lost 2 bases and J lost 1 base. CDR3 region: CASSEFRGEIQETQYF. CDR3 sequence (DNA): TGTGCCAGCAGTGAATTTCGGGGGGAAATCCAAGAGACCCAGTACTTC.

Only one count was recorded for this clone. The V call is TRBV7-3, the J call TRBJ2-3; TRBD1 is a possible D gene (5 bases). The ends were cut back, 3 bases at V and 4 bases at J, with 8 bases in the middle. The V gene's germline CDR1 is SGHTA and CDR2 FQGTGA. The CDR3 length is 13 residues. The CDR3 spells CASSFVGPDTQYF. CDR3 coding DNA: TGTGCCAGCAGCTTCGTGGGGCCAGATACGCAGTATTTT.

The gene calls are TRBV29-1 and TRBJ2-3; D uncertain. The length of the CDR3 is 13 residues. Trimming removed 8 bases from V and 4 bases from J, with 16 bases in between. Germline V gene sequence: CDR1 SQVTM, CDR2 ANQGSEA. CDR3 in amino acids: CSLYSPRSDTQYF. As DNA, the CDR3 is TGCAGCTTATACAGCCCAAGGTCAGATACGCAGTATTTT.

The chain recombines TRBV12-3 or TRBV12-4 with TRBJ2-7; unclear D gene. V was clipped by 6 bases and J by 0 bases, with 6 bases between them. This CDR3 comprises 12 residues. The DNA for the CDR3 is TGTGCCAGCAGCCGTTACTCCTACGAGCAGTACTTC. Its protein product is CASSRYSYEQYF.

The chain combines TRBV28 with TRBJ2-5; 8 nucleotides align to TRBD2. Losses at the gene ends were 5 bases for V and 4 bases for J; bases not matched to a gene: 6. Germline V gene sequence: CDR1 MDHEN, CDR2 SYDVKM. There are 14 residues in the CDR3. CDR3 sequence: CASSKLAAGETQYF. CDR3 bases: TGTGCCAGCAGTAAACTAGCGGCGGGAGAGACCCAGTACTTC.

The gene calls are TRBV5-4 and TRBJ2-1; D is perhaps TRBD2 (6 bases). V gave up 2 bases and J gave up 6 bases, with 18 bases separating them. Germline CDR1 reads SGHNT; CDR2 reads YYREEE (reference sequence). This CDR3 has 16 residues. CDR3 sequence (DNA): TGTGCCAGCAGCTTTGAGGCCCACTTAGCGGCCAATGAGCAGTTCTTC. Protein product: CASSFEAHLAANEQFF.

V and J are TRBV2 and TRBJ1-4; D may be TRBD1 (6 bases). The CDR3 length is 15 residues. Germline V gene sequence: CDR1 SNHLY, CDR2 FYNNEI. The germline V and J ends were trimmed by 3 bases and 8 bases, with 16 bases remaining between them. CDR3 sequence reads: CASSEGAGLGEKLFF. The CDR3 DNA is TGTGCCAGCAGTGAGGGGGCAGGGTTAGGGGAAAAACTGTTTTTT.

V and J are TRBV5-8 and TRBJ2-4, with 9 bases identical to TRBD1. Germline CDR1 SGHTS, CDR2 YDEGEE. Trimming removed 4 bases from V and 6 bases from J; junction bases left unmatched: 5. The CDR3 contains 14 residues. The CDR3 DNA reads TGTGCCAGCAGCAACAGGGGGCGTGGAAACATTCAGTACTTC. Translating gives CASSNRGRGNIQYF.